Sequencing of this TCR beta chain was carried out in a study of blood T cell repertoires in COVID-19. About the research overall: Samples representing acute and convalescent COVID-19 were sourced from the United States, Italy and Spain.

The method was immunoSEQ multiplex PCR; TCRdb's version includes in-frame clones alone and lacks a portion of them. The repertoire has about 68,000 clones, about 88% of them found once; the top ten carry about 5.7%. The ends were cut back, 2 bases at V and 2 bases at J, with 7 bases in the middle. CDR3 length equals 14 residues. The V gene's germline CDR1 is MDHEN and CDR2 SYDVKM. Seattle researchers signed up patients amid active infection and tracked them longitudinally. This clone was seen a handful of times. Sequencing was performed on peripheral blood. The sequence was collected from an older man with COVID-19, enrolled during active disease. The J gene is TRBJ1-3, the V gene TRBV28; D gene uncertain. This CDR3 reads CASSLTTTGNTIYF. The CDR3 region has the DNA TGTGCCAGCAGTTTAACGACAACTGGAAACACCATATATTTT.